The next 8 T cell receptor beta chains were all read from a single sample in a study of T cell repertoires in cytomegalovirus infection. From the reads, TCRdb called clonotypes with MiXCR, one entry per CDR3 protein. The sample lists about 280,000 distinct CDR3 sequences, approximately 22% occurring once. Their recognized antigens are unknown. The sample in question was cultured PBMCs, obtained from culture after CMV antigen stimulation. Every receptor here comes from a human donor in good health (CMV status not recorded). Some clones in this sample may be carry-over from other donors' samples.

This clonotype was detected once. V and J are TRBV12-3 or TRBV12-4 and TRBJ2-5; a possible D gene is TRBD2 (6 bases). The V gene lost 3 bases and the J gene lost 5 bases, with 16 bases spanning the gap. This CDR3 region has 15 residues. The chain's CDR3 is CASSLSWDWWETQYF. CDR3 bases: TGTGCCAGCAGTTTGTCCTGGGACTGGTGGGAGACCCAGTACTTC.

This clonotype turned up a few times. The DNA of the CDR3 is TGTGCCAGCAGTTATGGTCATATCGGGGGGCAGTACAATGAGCAGTTCTTC. Translation gives CASSYGHIGGQYNEQFF. The chain has TRBV6-5 and TRBJ2-1, with TRBD2 as a possible D gene (7 bases). The CDR3 is made up of 17 amino acids. V was cut by 3 bases and J by 4 bases, with 19 bases left in between. Germline CDR1 is MNHEY and CDR2 is SVGAGI.

This clonotype was counted ten times or more. The chain is built from TRBV7-3 and TRBJ1-1; TRBD1 agrees at 11 bases. CDR3 length equals 15 residues. Per the germline V gene, CDR1 is SGHTA and CDR2 is FQGTGA. Losses at the gene ends were 3 bases for V and 4 bases for J; bases not matched to a gene: 4. The CDR3 DNA sequence: TGTGCCAGCAGCTTTCCGGGACAGGGGGTCACTGAAGCTTTCTTT. Translating it yields CASSFPGQGVTEAFF.

This clonotype turned up a few times. The chain carries TRBV29-1 and TRBJ1-2; 7 bases match TRBD1. Germline V gives CDR1 SQVTM, CDR2 ANQGSEA. CDR3 size: 12 residues. With V trimmed by 6 bases and J by 4 bases, 5 bases remained unmatched. The CDR3 sequence is CSVWTGPYGYTF. For the CDR3, the DNA is TGCAGCGTCTGGACAGGCCCCTATGGCTACACCTTC. Full variable domain (outside the CDR3, taken from reference TRBV29-1 and TRBJ1-2): SAVISQKPSRDICQRGTSLTIQCQVDSQVTMMFWYRQQPGQSLTLIATANQGSEATYESGFVIDKFPISRPNLTFSTLTVSNMSPEDSSIYLCSVWTGPYGYTFGSGTRLTVV.

This clonotype was observed a few times. V usage is TRBV11-2 and J usage is TRBJ2-6; 11 bases agree with TRBD2. Germline V lookup: CDR1 SGHAT, CDR2 FQNNGV. This CDR3 has 16 amino acids. Trimming at V came to 4 bases and at J to 2 bases, leaving 1 base not matched to a gene. In nucleotides, the CDR3 is TGTGCCAGCAGCTCACTAGCGGGAGCTGGGGCCAACGTCCTGACTTTC. Protein: CASSSLAGAGANVLTF.

The chain uses TRBV4-1 and TRBJ1-1; tentatively, D is TRBD1 (6 bases). The CDR3 totals 14 residues. Looked up from germline, CDR1 is MGHRA and CDR2 is YSYEKL. Trimming cost V 0 bases and J 6 bases, with 11 bases left between them. CDR3 DNA sequence: TGCGCCAGCAGCCAAGAAGGGGGGCTGTCTGAAGCTTTCTTT. Translation: CASSQEGGLSEAFF.

This chain links TRBV12-3 or TRBV12-4 with TRBJ1-1; D uncertain. CDR3 length: 14 amino acids. The germline V and J ends were trimmed by 3 bases and 1 base, with 9 bases remaining between them. CDR3 sequence reads: CASSFGLGNTEAFF. The CDR3 DNA sequence: TGTGCCAGCAGTTTCGGCCTGGGGAACACTGAAGCTTTCTTT.

The chain recombines TRBV18 with TRBJ2-7; TRBD2 agrees at 13 bases. Unmatched junction bases numbered 8, after V lost 3 bases and J lost 6 bases. Germline CDR1 and CDR2: KGHSH and LQKENI. CDR3 size: 16 residues. This CDR3 is CASSPRTSGSPGEQYF. CDR3 nucleotide sequence: TGTGCCAGCTCACCCCGGACTAGCGGGAGCCCAGGCGAGCAGTACTTC.